The 23 T cell receptor beta chains given below trace back to one sample, sequenced in a study of blood T cells in healthy people across ages. Using a J-beta primer mix together with a sample-barcoded 5' primer, a second PCR was run for roughly 7 to 11 cycles. MiXCR, run by TCRdb on the 5' RACE reads, gives a single entry per CDR3 protein. Counted here are fewer than 2,000,000 distinct CDR3 sequences, around 42% occurring once; the ten biggest clones make up approximately 22%. The sample taken for sequencing was blood. These receptor sequences come from a human donor in good health.

The rearrangement links TRBV6-5 to TRBJ2-5; D remains ambiguous. Trimming removed 0 bases from V and 2 bases from J, with 19 bases in between. The CDR3 is made up of 18 amino acids. Germline CDR1 MNHEY, CDR2 SVGAGI. CDR3 residues: CASSYSVGIYTEQETQYF. For the CDR3, the DNA is TGTGCCAGCAGTTACTCCGTCGGTATCTATACGGAGCAAGAGACCCAGTACTTC.

This sequence joins TRBV20-1 and TRBJ2-5; D gene uncertain. The CDR3 totals 11 residues. CDR1 and CDR2 (germline): DFQATT, SNEGSKA (reference sequence). V lost 5 bases and J 1 base, leaving 5 bases between the germline ends. Here the CDR3 DNA reads TGCAGTGCTCAACCCCAAGAGACCCAGTACTTC. As protein: CSAQPQETQYF.

This clonotype was picked up a small number of times. The chain couples TRBV7-9 to TRBJ1-5; no clear D gene. This CDR3 is built from 12 residues. Germline loops: CDR1 SEHNR, CDR2 FQNEAQ (reference sequence). Trimming removed 3 bases at V and 6 bases at J, with 6 bases between. For the CDR3, the DNA is TGTGCCAGCAGCTTTTGGAGTCAGCCCCAGCATTTT. It is translated as CASSFWSQPQHF.

The V gene is TRBV5-6, the J gene TRBJ2-3; tentatively, D is TRBD2 (5 bases). This CDR3 comprises 15 residues. Germline V gives CDR1 SGHDT, CDR2 YYEEEE. V shed 3 bases and J shed 1 base, with 12 bases lying between them. The CDR3 coding sequence is TGTGCCAGCAGCTGGGAGTCACCCGGCACAGATACGCAGTATTTT. Translated: CASSWESPGTDTQYF.

This clonotype has a handful of counts. The chain combines TRBV7-7 with TRBJ2-3; TRBD2 matches 9 bases. Germline V gene lookup returns CDR1 SSHAT and CDR2 FNYEAQ (reference sequence). The CDR3 is 16 residues long. The junction had 8 bases not matched to a gene; V was cut back by 2 bases and J by 5 bases. The CDR3 nucleotides are TGTGCCAGCAGCTTAAGGGCAGCGGGGGGTGGAGATACGCAGTATTTT. Translated, it gives CASSLRAAGGGDTQYF. Based on the CDR3 plus reference TRBV7-7 and TRBJ2-3, the full variable domain is GAGVSQSPRYKVTKRGQDVTLRCDPISSHATLYWYQQALGQGPEFLTYFNYEAQPDKSGLPSDRFSAERPEGSISTLTIQRTEQRDSAMYRCASSLRAAGGGDTQYFGPGTRLTVL.

This chain links TRBV7-2 with TRBJ1-5; tentative D call: TRBD1 (6 bases). The CDR3 is made up of 15 amino acids. V lost 4 bases and J lost 2, with 12 bases in between. The V gene's germline CDR1 is SGHTA and CDR2 FQGNSA. Here the CDR3 DNA reads TGTGCCAGCAGCTCAGCAGGGGATGGCAATCAGCCCCAGCATTTT. Protein sequence: CASSSAGDGNQPQHF.

The count of this clonotype is one. A junction boundary mismatches the germline segment, possibly from a read error. The rearrangement links TRBV5-6 to TRBJ2-7; D not resolved. The CDR3 contains 13 residues. In germline, CDR1 is SGHDT, CDR2 YYEEEE. The CDR3 sequence is CANSPLVPHEQYF. The CDR3 coding sequence is TGTGCCAACAGCCCCCTTGTCCCCCACGAGCAGTACTTC.

Concerning this clonotype itself: At one end, the junction sequence differs from germline, possibly due to a read error. V is TRBV20-1 and J is TRBJ1-5; D is unclear. Germline V gives CDR1 DFQATT, CDR2 SNEGSKA (reference sequence). The CDR3 has 14 amino acids. CDR3 nucleotide sequence: TGCAGTGCTATTCCGCCTTTTAGCGATCAGCCCCAGCATTTT. Residues: CSAIPPFSDQPQHF.

This clonotype was counted once. A read error is possible here, since a much larger clone lies one base away. The chain is built from TRBV4-2 and TRBJ2-1; TRBD1 is a possible D gene (5 bases). This CDR3 contains 16 residues. Germline V gene data show CDR1 as LGHNA and CDR2 as YNFKEQ. CDR3 sequence (DNA): TGTGCCAGCAGCCAAGGGGGCGGAAGCTCCTACAATAAGCAGTTCTTC. Translating it yields CASSQGGGSSYNKQFF.

There are a few counts of this clonotype. This may be a read error: a much more frequent sequence differs by one nucleotide. The chain uses TRBV7-2 and TRBJ1-2; D not resolved. Per germline, CDR1 SGHTA and CDR2 FQGNSA. V was pared by 5 bases and J by 3 bases, with 10 bases between. This CDR3 has 13 residues. CDR3 protein: CASSIGRDYGYTF. In DNA form, the CDR3 reads TGTGCCAGCAGCATAGGACGGGACTATGGCTACACCTTC.

The rearrangement uses TRBV25-1 and TRBJ2-5; D possibly matches TRBD1 or TRBD2 (5 bases each). The closer fit of TRBJ2-7 to the DNA end suggests the J call may be wrong. The CDR3 covers 12 residues. Germline V gives CDR1 MGHDK, CDR2 SYGVNS. The chain's CDR3 is CASSGYGAEQYF. The DNA of the CDR3 is TGTGCCAGCAGTGGATACGGGGCCGAGCAGTACTTC.

The rearrangement uses TRBV20-1 and TRBJ2-7; D is unresolved. Germline assignment: CDR1 DFQATT and CDR2 SNEGSKA (reference sequence). The V and J ends lost 1 base and 7 bases respectively, with 20 bases between them. The CDR3 has 15 amino acids. The CDR3 sequence: CSARVVRLDEGEQYF. The CDR3 nucleotides read TGCAGTGCTAGAGTGGTTAGGCTAGACGAAGGGGAGCAGTACTTC.

This clonotype has more than one count but fewer than ten. This chain links TRBV27 with TRBJ2-1, with D possibly being TRBD1 (6 bases). V lost 5 bases to trimming and J lost 2 bases, with 19 bases between them. Germline-derived CDR1 and CDR2 are MNHEY and SMNVEV (reference sequence). The CDR3 has 17 amino acids. The CDR3 bases are TGTGCCAGCAGTCCACCTCCTGACAGGTACACCTACAATGAGCAGTTCTTC. Its protein is CASSPPPDRYTYNEQFF.

This clonotype was detected only a few times. The CDR3, as DNA: TGCGCCAGCAGCCCGGGACAGGGCGGGCCGGGGCAGCCCCAGCATTTT. Protein: CASSPGQGGPGQPQHF. The chain joins TRBV5-1 to TRBJ1-5; 9 nucleotides align to TRBD1. Germline V CDR1 and CDR2: SGHRS, YFSETQ. J gave up 7 bases and V 4 bases, and 12 bases lay outside the gene matches. The CDR3 length is 16 residues.

This clonotype turned up a few times. The V gene is TRBV11-2, the J gene TRBJ2-7, with D perhaps TRBD1 (5 bases). Germline V gene sequence: CDR1 SGHAT, CDR2 FQNNGV. V was trimmed by 3 bases and J by 2 bases, leaving 11 bases between them. CDR3 length: 14 residues. The DNA of the CDR3 is TGTGCCAGCAGCTTCGACAGATTTCCCTACGAGCAGTACTTC. Encoded protein: CASSFDRFPYEQYF. The full variable domain, its missing parts supplied by reference TRBV11-2 and TRBJ2-7, is EAGVAQSPRYKIIEKRQSVAFWCNPISGHATLYWYQQILGQGPKLLIQFQNNGVVDDSQLPKDRFSAERLKGVDSTLKIQPAKLEDSAVYLCASSFDRFPYEQYFGPGTRLTVT.

V gene TRBV7-9 combines with J gene TRBJ2-3; D remains unclear. This CDR3 has 14 amino acids. Germline CDR1 SEHNR, CDR2 FQNEAQ (reference sequence). Trimming shortened V by 3 bases and J by 3 bases, and 10 bases separated the two germline ends. The CDR3 protein is CASSFQGQTDTQYF. The CDR3 DNA sequence: TGTGCCAGCAGCTTCCAAGGCCAAACAGATACGCAGTATTTT.

The chain recombines TRBV6-5 with TRBJ2-4, with a tentative D call TRBD1 (6 bases). Germline values: CDR1 MNHEY, CDR2 SVGAGI. V was clipped by 6 bases and J by 2 bases, with 11 bases between them. CDR3 length: 14 residues. For the CDR3, the DNA is TGTGCCAGCAGAAAACAGGGTCCCAAAAACATTCAGTACTTC. Translated, it gives CASRKQGPKNIQYF.

This clonotype was counted ten times or more. The rearrangement links TRBV7-6 to TRBJ2-7; D not resolved. The V end lost 1 base, the J end lost 3 bases, and 13 bases lay between the germline ends. The CDR3 spans 15 residues. Germline CDR1 is SGHVS and CDR2 is FNYEAQ. CDR3 nucleotides: TGTGCCAGCAGCTTAGGCTCCGTGAGCAACTACGAGCAGTACTTC. Its protein is CASSLGSVSNYEQYF.

The V and J genes are TRBV5-1 and TRBJ2-5; maybe TRBD2 (6 bases). Germline values: CDR1 SGHRS, CDR2 YFSETQ. Trimming took off 3 bases at V and 1 base at J, with 10 bases between the two ends. CDR3 length: 14 residues. The CDR3 region is CASSSALAQETQYF. In nucleotides, the CDR3 is TGCGCCAGCAGCTCAGCACTAGCCCAAGAGACCCAGTACTTC.

Regarding this clonotype: Its ends do not fully match the called genes, so a read error is possible. The chain links TRBV7-8 to TRBJ1-6, with unresolved D. The CDR3 extends over 15 amino acids. Per the germline V gene, CDR1 is SGHVS and CDR2 is FQNEAQ. Here the CDR3 reads CAGSLQSSYNSPLHF. The CDR3 DNA reads TGTGCCGGCAGCTTACAGAGCTCCTATAATTCACCCCTCCACTTT.

This clonotype occurred a few times. The chain couples TRBV4-3 to TRBJ1-6, with unresolved D. CDR1 is LGHNA and CDR2 is YSLEER in the germline V gene. V lost 3 bases and J lost 7, with 13 bases in between. This CDR3 spans 15 amino acids. CDR3: CASSQEHRTNSPLHF. The CDR3, as DNA: TGCGCCAGCAGCCAGGAACACAGAACCAATTCACCCCTCCACTTT.

The J gene is TRBJ2-5, the V gene TRBV12-3 or TRBV12-4, with D unresolved. The CDR3 covers 14 residues. V lost 6 bases and J lost 4, with 15 bases in between. The CDR3 coding sequence is TGTGCCAGCAGCCCCGACGGAATGAGAGAGACCCAGTACTTC. This sequence encodes CASSPDGMRETQYF.

The chain uses TRBV25-1 and TRBJ2-7, with D possibly being TRBD2 (6 bases). There are 19 residues in the CDR3. Deletions cut 4 bases from V and 4 bases from J, with 29 bases between. Germline V CDR1 and CDR2: MGHDK, SYGVNS. In nucleotides, the CDR3 is TGTGCCAGCAGTGGTTACTCCCTGGAGGGGCGGGGAGGTTTTTACGAGCAGTACTTC. Translation: CASSGYSLEGRGGFYEQYF.